The 19 T cell receptor beta chains below all came from one sample that was sequenced in a study of T cell responses to AZD1222 COVID-19 vaccine. TCRdb's table, derived via immunoSEQ multiplex PCR, lists solely in-frame clones and lacks some. This sample has about 90,000 clones, with 88% found just once. The sequencing used peripheral blood, collected on day 0 of AZD1222 vaccination. The receptors derive from an adult in good health.

The sample holds one count of this clone. The chain has TRBV6-5 and TRBJ2-1, with no clear D. This CDR3 region has 11 residues. Trimming removed 7 bases from V and 7 bases from J, with 8 bases in between. CDR1 MNHEY and CDR2 SVGAGI come from the germline V gene. CDR3 protein: CASIVRNEQFF. CDR3 in DNA: TGTGCCAGCATCGTGAGGAATGAGCAGTTCTTC.

This chain connects TRBV28 to TRBJ2-1; unclear D gene. V gave up 4 bases and J gave up 5 bases, with 9 bases separating them. The germline V gene encodes CDR1 MDHEN and CDR2 SYDVKM. The CDR3 length is 13 residues. CDR3: CASSYGYHNEQFF. The CDR3 DNA sequence: TGTGCCAGCAGTTACGGCTACCACAATGAGCAGTTCTTC.

J is TRBJ2-7 and V is TRBV18, with no clear D. This CDR3 spans 14 amino acids. V was clipped by 4 bases and J by 1 base, with 11 bases between them. CDR1 is KGHSH, CDR2 LQKENI, per germline. CDR3 loop: CASSLERTSYEQYF. CDR3 sequence (DNA): TGTGCCAGCTCACTGGAGCGAACTTCCTACGAGCAGTACTTC.

The chain recombines TRBV5-4 with TRBJ1-2, with D perhaps matching TRBD1 (5 bases). The CDR3 is 14 amino acids. Germline CDR1 and CDR2: SGHNT and YYREEE (reference sequence). V lost 3 bases to trimming and J lost 2 bases, with 11 bases between them. For the CDR3, the DNA is TGTGCCAGCAGCTCCGGGACTCAGAACTATGGCTACACCTTC. Translated: CASSSGTQNYGYTF.

V is TRBV7-8 and J is TRBJ2-7; D is possibly TRBD2 (6 bases). The CDR3 consists of 15 residues. Trimming left V 5 bases short and J 2 bases short, with 16 bases between. Germline assignment: CDR1 SGHVS and CDR2 FQNEAQ. CDR3 sequence reads: CASSRGGTGTYEQYF. The CDR3, as DNA: TGTGCCAGCAGCCGAGGAGGGACTGGAACCTACGAGCAGTACTTC.

This clone was observed a single time. The J gene is TRBJ1-6, the V gene TRBV2; 11 bases agree with TRBD1. Trimming at V came to 7 bases and at J to 10 bases, leaving 6 bases not matched to a gene. Germline assignment: CDR1 SNHLY and CDR2 FYNNEI. CDR3 size: 14 residues. DNA of the CDR3: TGTGCCAGCAACCCGGGACAGGGGGGCTCACCCCTCCACTTT. Its protein is CASNPGQGGSPLHF.

This sequence joins TRBV7-3 and TRBJ2-5; tentative D call: TRBD2 (5 bases). The CDR3 extends over 13 amino acids. The ends were cut back, 2 bases at V and 5 bases at J, with 9 bases in the middle. Germline assignment: CDR1 SGHTA and CDR2 FQGTGA. For the CDR3, the DNA is TGTGCCAGCAGCTTATTCGGGATGGAGACCCAGTACTTC. Translated: CASSLFGMETQYF.

This chain links TRBV28 with TRBJ1-3; 10 nucleotides line up with TRBD1. The ends lost 6 bases at V and 4 bases at J; junction bases unmatched: 3. Germline CDR1 is MDHEN and CDR2 is SYDVKM. The CDR3 extends over 14 amino acids. The CDR3 here is CASRGTGVGNTIYF. Here the CDR3 DNA reads TGTGCCAGCAGAGGGACAGGGGTAGGAAACACCATATATTTT.

V and J are TRBV19 and TRBJ2-3, with TRBD2 matching over 12 bases. The CDR3 is 15 amino acids. The junction had 8 bases not matched to a gene; V was cut back by 8 bases and J by 5 bases. Germline assignment: CDR1 LNHDA and CDR2 SQIVND (reference sequence). The CDR3 sequence: CASASGRAGVDTQYF. CDR3 DNA sequence: TGTGCCAGTGCTAGCGGGAGGGCCGGGGTAGATACGCAGTATTTT. The complete variable domain, with remaining parts taken from reference TRBV19 and TRBJ2-3, reads DGGITQSPKYLFRKEGQNVTLSCEQNLNHDAMYWYRQDPGQGLRLIYYSQIVNDFQKGDIAEGYSVSREKKESFPLTVTSAQKNPTAFYLCASASGRAGVDTQYFGPGTRLTVL.

V usage is TRBV25-1 and J usage is TRBJ2-3, with 8 nucleotides matching TRBD1. Germline V CDR1 and CDR2: MGHDK, SYGVNS. The CDR3 has 14 residues. The V gene end was trimmed by 4 bases and the J gene end by 2 bases; junction bases not matched to a gene: 2. The CDR3 loop reads CASSGGQATDTQYF. CDR3 DNA: TGTGCCAGCAGTGGGGGACAGGCCACAGATACGCAGTATTTT.

The chain employs TRBV5-1 and TRBJ1-1; D is uncertain. The germline V gene has CDR1 SGHRS and CDR2 YFSETQ. The V end was cut by 0 bases, the J end by 5 bases, with 2 bases between. CDR3 length equals 11 residues. The CDR3 coding sequence is TGCGCCAGCAGCTTGGGTACTGAAGCTTTCTTT. This gives the protein CASSLGTEAFF.

V and J are TRBV10-3 and TRBJ1-5; D ambiguous. The V gene lost 4 bases and the J gene lost 3 bases, with 10 bases spanning the gap. The germline CDR1 and CDR2 sequences are ENHRY and SYGVKD. The CDR3 sequence is 14 residues long. The CDR3 DNA follows: TGTGCCATCAGTGCCGGATCGAACAATCAGCCCCAGCATTTT. It is translated as CAISAGSNNQPQHF.

The V and J genes are TRBV6-2 or TRBV6-3 and TRBJ2-3; the match to TRBD2 covers 9 bases. Trimming took 5 bases from V and 13 from J; bases not matched to a gene: 10. The CDR3 length is 13 residues. Germline V lookup: CDR1 MNHEY, CDR2 SVGEGT. The CDR3 spells CASSDHSGSGKYF. In DNA form, the CDR3 reads TGTGCCAGCAGTGACCATAGCGGGAGTGGGAAGTATTTT.

J is TRBJ2-2 and V is TRBV15; TRBD2 might be the D (5 bases). CDR1 and CDR2 (germline): LNHNV, YYDKDF (reference sequence). The V end was cut by 0 bases, the J end by 6 bases, with 14 bases between. This CDR3 comprises 16 residues. CDR3 nucleotide sequence: TGTGCCACCAGCAGAGATACTAGTCTGGGTTCCGGGGAGCTGTTTTTT. Translating it yields CATSRDTSLGSGELFF.

The V and J genes are TRBV20-1 and TRBJ2-7; D remains ambiguous. This CDR3 has 12 residues. Germline V gene data show CDR1 as DFQATT and CDR2 as SNEGSKA (reference sequence). V lost 3 bases and J lost 2, with 8 bases in between. The chain's CDR3 is CSASTRTYEQYF. Here the CDR3 DNA reads TGCAGTGCTAGTACCCGGACCTACGAGCAGTACTTC.

This clone was seen only once. A junction end diverges from the germline sequence, so it may reflect a read error. The V gene is TRBV7-7, the J gene TRBJ2-5, with D possibly matching TRBD2 (6 bases). The V gene's germline CDR1 is SSHAT and CDR2 FNYEAQ (reference sequence). This CDR3 has 15 residues. The CDR3 protein is CASSPSRGSQETQYF. The CDR3 DNA follows: TGTGCTAGCAGCCCCAGCCGGGGGTCCCAAGAGACCCAGTACTTC.

V gene TRBV6-5 combines with J gene TRBJ2-7; 8 bases align to TRBD1. Germline V gene sequence: CDR1 MNHEY, CDR2 SVGAGI. V was clipped by 4 bases and J by 7 bases; unmatched bases: 12. This CDR3 spans 15 amino acids. As DNA, the CDR3 is TGTGCCAGCAGTTTTACGGATGGCAGGGGGCAAGAGCAGTACTTC. Encoded protein: CASSFTDGRGQEQYF.

The rearrangement joins TRBV4-2 to TRBJ1-2; D possibly corresponds to TRBD1 (6 bases). Trimming shortened V by 0 bases and J by 3 bases, and 8 bases separated the two germline ends. The germline V gene encodes CDR1 LGHNA and CDR2 YNFKEQ. The length of the CDR3 is 14 residues. The DNA of the CDR3 is TGTGCCAGCAGCCAAGACAACAGGGACTATGGCTACACCTTC. This gives the protein CASSQDNRDYGYTF.

This chain uses TRBV5-1 with TRBJ1-4, with TRBD1 matching 10 bases. The CDR3 is 15 amino acids. Looked up from germline, CDR1 is SGHRS and CDR2 is YFSETQ. J was trimmed by 5 bases and V by 4 bases; bases with no gene match: 5. This CDR3 is CASSARGQGNEKLFF. The CDR3 DNA is TGCGCCAGCAGCGCACGGGGACAGGGGAATGAAAAACTGTTTTTT.